These T cell receptor beta chains were read from a single sample in a study of T cells in Graves' hyperthyroidism and ophthalmopathy. One entry per CDR3 protein results from TCRdb running MiXCR on the multiplex PCR reads. This sample has 700,000 or so distinct CDR3 sequences, with 16% found just once. The sample comprised blood. The receptors here all came from a young man with Graves' hyperthyroidism. CDR3s include the opening cysteine and the closing phenylalanine or tryptophan. Each record gives: D gene, clone size, V gene, J gene, CDR3 DNA, CDR3 protein. The D gene is left open where the match is weak. Some rows have no size entry. The others give once, few or many, or a class for an expanded clone.

NA	few	TRBV7-9	TRBJ2-3	TGTGCCAGCAGCTTAGACGGAGGAGGCACAGATACGCAGTATTTT	CASSLDGGGTDTQYF
TRBD2	few	TRBV5-1	TRBJ2-1	TGCGCCAGCAGCTTTAGCGGGAGCCCTCGGGCCTACAATGAGCAGTTCTTC	CASSFSGSPRAYNEQFF
NA	NA	TRBV6-1	TRBJ2-1	TGTGCCAGCAGCCCCCATTCGTTCCGGTTAGATGAGCAGTTCTTC	CASSPHSFRLDEQFF
NA	few	TRBV6-1	TRBJ2-7	TGTGCCAGCAGGTCTAACAGGGTTACCTACGAGCAGTACTTC	CASRSNRVTYEQYF
NA	many	TRBV3-1	TRBJ1-2	TGTGCCAGCAGCCCTCGACCGAACGACTATGGCTACACCTTC	CASSPRPNDYGYTF
NA	NA	TRBV3-1	TRBJ2-1	TGTGCCAGCAGGTCAAACAATGAGCAGTTCTTC	CASRSNNEQFF
TRBD2	few	TRBV5-1	TRBJ2-3	TGCGCCAGCAGCTTGGTTGCGGGAGGGCCCTCTAGCACAGATACGCAGTATTTT	CASSLVAGGPSSTDTQYF
TRBD2	few	TRBV7-2	TRBJ2-1	TGTGCCAGCAGAGAGAGGGGCGGGAGGGCTACCTACAATGAGCAGTTCTTC	CASRERGGRATYNEQFF
NA	few	TRBV5-8	TRBJ1-6	TGTGCCACCCACCACGGGAGTAATTCACCCCTCCACTTT	CATHHGSNSPLHF
TRBD2	many	TRBV30	TRBJ2-1	TGTGCCTGGAGTCCCCCTTCCGGGACTAGCGGGACCGATGAGCAGTTCTTC	CAWSPPSGTSGTDEQFF
NA	many	TRBV28	TRBJ2-7	TGTGCCAGCACAAGCCCCCACGAGCAGTACTTC	CASTSPHEQYF
TRBD1	NA	TRBV14	TRBJ1-1	TGTGCCAGCAGCCAAGTAGGGACAGTGACCCCTGAAGCTTTCTTT	CASSQVGTVTPEAFF
NA	few	TRBV7-9	TRBJ2-1	TGTGCCAGCAGCTGGCCGGGAGCCTACAATGAGCAGTTCTTC	CASSWPGAYNEQFF
TRBD1	NA	TRBV2	TRBJ2-7	TGTGCCATCGGACAGGGGCAGTACTTC	CAIGQGQYF
NA	many	TRBV6-1	TRBJ1-2	TGTGCCAGCAGTCCCGGGACGGCGGACTACACCTTC	CASSPGTADYTF
TRBD2	NA	TRBV7-8	TRBJ2-7	TGTGCCAGCAGCCCCCCCCGAAAAGCGGGAGTCTTCAGGGAGCAGTACTTC	CASSPPRKAGVFREQYF
TRBD2	NA	TRBV5-5	TRBJ2-7	TGTGCCAGCAGCCCAACACTAGCGGCCTACGAGCAGTACTTC	CASSPTLAAYEQYF
NA	many	TRBV27	TRBJ1-1	TGTGCCAGCAGTTTATCGGGGGATGATAACACTGAAGCTTTCTTT	CASSLSGDDNTEAFF
NA	many	TRBV28	TRBJ2-1	TGTGCCAGCAGCCGGGGGAATGAGCAGTTCTTC	CASSRGNEQFF
NA	NA	TRBV12-3/TRBV12-4	TRBJ1-6	TGTGCCAGCAGCCATACGGACAGCTTCTATAATTCACCCCTCCACTTT	CASSHTDSFYNSPLHF
TRBD1	NA	TRBV28	TRBJ2-3	TGTGCCAGCAGTTCGGGACAGGGGGATTTGGGTACGCAGTATTTT	CASSSGQGDLGTQYF
NA	few	TRBV20-1	TRBJ2-5	TGCAGTGGAGCGGACTTATTAGAGACCCAGTACTTC	CSGADLLETQYF
NA	many	TRBV12-3/TRBV12-4	TRBJ2-5	TGTGCCAGCAGTAGGGGGGTGGAGGAGACCCAGTACTTC	CASSRGVEETQYF
NA	NA	TRBV2	TRBJ1-3	TGTGCCAGCCGACAGGACTCTGGAAACACCATATATTTT	CASRQDSGNTIYF
NA	NA	TRBV10-1	TRBJ2-7	TGCGCCAGCATACGGGAGAAGTACTACGAGCAGTACTTC	CASIREKYYEQYF
NA	NA	TRBV27	TRBJ2-6	TGTGCCAGCAGGCTGAGGTCGTACGAGGGGTACGAAAACCTTGGGGGTCCTGGGGCCAACGTCCTGATTTTC	CASRLRSYEGYENLGGPGANVLIF
NA	NA	TRBV10-3	TRBJ1-2	TGTGCCATCAGTGTCAGGCAGTACTATGGCTACACCTTC	CAISVRQYYGYTF
NA	many	TRBV3-1	TRBJ2-3	TGTGCCAGCACCGGACCTAGCACAGATACGCAGTATTTT	CASTGPSTDTQYF
NA	NA	TRBV7-9	TRBJ2-7	TGTGCCAGCAGCTTAGCGATTAGACCCTACGAGCAGTACTTC	CASSLAIRPYEQYF
TRBD2	few	TRBV6-1	TRBJ2-1	TGTGCCAGCAGATTCCGACTAGCGGAGTACAATGAGCAGTTCTTC	CASRFRLAEYNEQFF
TRBD1	NA	TRBV6-1	TRBJ2-2	TGTGCCAGCAGGGCCGGGACAGGGGGCCCCGGGGAGCTGTTTTTT	CASRAGTGGPGELFF
TRBD2	many	TRBV7-9	TRBJ2-1	TGTGCCAGCAGCCGGACTAGCTACTACAATGAGCAGTTCTTC	CASSRTSYYNEQFF
NA	NA	TRBV3-1	TRBJ1-1	TGTGCCAGCAAAAAAAAACAGATCAGCACTGAAGCTTTCTTT	CASKKKQISTEAFF
NA	once	TRBV4-3	TRBJ1-2	TGCGCCAGCAGCCCCCGGGAGGGGCGAGCTAACTATGGCTACACCTTC	CASSPREGRANYGYTF
TRBD2	many	TRBV5-1	TRBJ2-1	TGCGCCAGCAGCCCCGGGACTAGCGGGAGGGCACTGGAAAATGAGCAGTTCTTC	CASSPGTSGRALENEQFF
NA	NA	TRBV9	TRBJ2-1	TGTGCCAGCAGCCCAAGACCCGACTCCTACAATGAGCAGTTCTTC	CASSPRPDSYNEQFF
NA	many	TRBV6-1	TRBJ2-3	TGTGCCAGCAGTGAAAGTGCGGGGAAAGATACGCAGTATTTT	CASSESAGKDTQYF
NA	few	TRBV19	TRBJ2-7	TGTGCCAGTAGTATAGCGACAGGCGGTGGGAAGCAGTACTTC	CASSIATGGGKQYF
NA	many	TRBV28	TRBJ1-4	TGTGCCAGCAGTCGTCGGCAGGGGTGGAGTGAAAAACTGTTTTTT	CASSRRQGWSEKLFF
NA	NA	TRBV20-1	TRBJ1-1	TGCAGTGCTAGGACAGTAGGCACTGAAGCTTTCTTT	CSARTVGTEAFF
NA	many	TRBV2	TRBJ1-1	TGTGCCAGCAGTGCAAACAGGAACACTGAAGCTTTCTTT	CASSANRNTEAFF
TRBD2	many	TRBV2	TRBJ2-7	TGTGCCAGCAGTGAAGAGGGGACTAGCGGGACCTACGAGCAGTACTTC	CASSEEGTSGTYEQYF
NA	few	TRBV28	TRBJ2-6	TGTGCCAGCTTAACGCCTGGGGCCAACGTCCTGACTTTC	CASLTPGANVLTF
NA	many	TRBV6-1	TRBJ2-1	TGTGCCAGCAGTTACTCCGGGACAAACACCGAGCAGTTCTTC	CASSYSGTNTEQFF
TRBD2	many	TRBV2	TRBJ2-1	TGTGCCAGCAGTGCGCGGCTAGCGGGGGCTTCCTACAATGAGCAGTTCTTC	CASSARLAGASYNEQFF
TRBD1	NA	TRBV11-2	TRBJ2-1	TGTGCCAGCAGCTCGACCGGGACAGCCCCGGGTGAGCAGTTCTTC	CASSSTGTAPGEQFF
TRBD2	few	TRBV6-1	TRBJ2-1	TGTGCCAGCAGTCTCGCGGCTAGCGGGAGTTACAATGAGCAGTTCTTC	CASSLAASGSYNEQFF
NA	NA	TRBV3-1	TRBJ1-2	TGTGCCAGCAGCCAGACTTCGGGCGCAGGCTACACCTTC	CASSQTSGAGYTF
NA	NA	TRBV2	TRBJ2-6	TGTGCCAGCAGCTACGACAGCTCTGGGGCCAACGTCCTGACTTTC	CASSYDSSGANVLTF